This record looks at one T cell receptor (beta chain) sequence and its context. Its antigen is still unknown. The data originate from a study of identical twins. The study, taken as a whole, reports: Its conclusions, products of cross-sectional statistical analysis, did not come from following the same donors. The abundant beta clonotypes from cord blood had fewer insertions, and memory repertoires had none of this.

A universal primer site was incorporated via template switching, and the cDNA contained unique molecular identifiers. MiXCR, run by TCRdb on the 5' RACE reads, gives a single entry per CDR3 protein. Seen here are approximately 470,000 distinct CDR3 sequences, about 14% observed once, and the top ten hold around 0.48%. V lost 7 bases to trimming and J lost 13 bases, with 29 bases between them. Germline V lookup: CDR1 MDHEN, CDR2 SYDVKM. The CDR3 has 16 amino acids. These data also formed part of another study, on yellow fever vaccine responses in identical twins. That work contributes: Twins' vaccine T cell responses were reported to seem partly convergent and partly personalized.

Input material: CD4+ T cells sorted from blood. The V gene is TRBV28, the J gene TRBJ2-1; D perhaps matches TRBD1 (6 bases). The clonotype comes from a woman younger than 35 in good health. The chain's CDR3 is CASNPMGATLSPYQFF. In nucleotides, the CDR3 is TGTGCCAGCAACCCGATGGGGGCCACTCTAAGCCCATATCAGTTCTTC.